A selection of T cell receptor beta chains follows, all from one sample in a study of Ad26.COV2.S vaccination and SARS-CoV-2 variants. Generated by immunoSEQ multiplex PCR, the TCRdb table keeps only in-frame clones and is missing some. The data hold fewer than 500,000 clones, with less than 95% observed a single time. Sequencing was performed on peripheral blood, taken in a trial of Ad26.COV2.S vaccine versus placebo. The source of these receptors is a person aged 18-60 years who received the Ad26.COV2.S COVID-19 vaccine or a placebo. Both conserved end residues are part of each CDR3. D genes are given only for firm matches. A clone size is listed for some rows: how often the clone was seen (once, few, many), or a class if it is expanded.

D: NA
size: NA
V: TRBV7-8
J: TRBJ1-3
CDR3: CASSLSSGSSIGNTIYF
DNA: TGTGCCAGCAGCTTAAGTTCAGGGTCGAGCATCGGAAACACCATATATTTT

D: TRBD2
size: NA
V: TRBV4-2
J: TRBJ2-7
CDR3: CASSPRAGDVGEQYF
DNA: TGTGCCAGCAGCCCTAGAGCGGGAGATGTAGGCGAGCAGTACTTC

D: NA
size: NA
V: TRBV15
J: TRBJ2-3
CDR3: CATSTRGGGDTQYF
DNA: TGTGCCACCAGCACCCGTGGTGGGGGGGATACGCAGTATTTT

D: NA
size: once
V: TRBV27
J: TRBJ1-5
CDR3: CASSSGKYSNQPQHF
DNA: TGTGCCAGCAGTTCCGGGAAGTATAGCAATCAGCCCCAGCATTTT

D: NA
size: few
V: TRBV25-1
J: TRBJ1-5
CDR3: CASRGHANQPQHF
DNA: TGTGCCAGCAGGGGACACGCCAATCAGCCCCAGCATTTT

D: TRBD2
size: NA
V: TRBV7-9
J: TRBJ2-3
CDR3: CASSLAGGHSTDTQYF
DNA: TGTGCCAGCAGCCTCGCGGGAGGGCACAGCACAGATACGCAGTATTTT

D: NA
size: NA
V: TRBV6-2/TRBV6-3
J: TRBJ2-1
CDR3: CASSYRGRNEQFF
DNA: TGTGCCAGCAGTTACAGGGGGAGGAATGAGCAGTTCTTC

D: TRBD2
size: NA
V: TRBV5-4
J: TRBJ2-1
CDR3: CASSRLADNEQFF
DNA: TGTGCCAGCAGTCGACTAGCGGACAATGAGCAGTTCTTC

D: NA
size: NA
V: TRBV7-2
J: TRBJ2-7
CDR3: CASSQLAGQGEQYF
DNA: TGTGCCAGCAGCCAACTAGCGGGACAGGGCGAGCAGTACTTC

D: NA
size: few
V: TRBV5-4
J: TRBJ2-7
CDR3: CASRDSGTTYEQYF
DNA: TGTGCCAGTCGGGATAGCGGTACAACCTACGAGCAGTACTTC

D: TRBD2
size: NA
V: TRBV11-2
J: TRBJ2-7
CDR3: CASSLVTLAGEPLSEQYF
DNA: TGTGCCAGCAGCTTAGTAACCCTAGCGGGAGAACCCTTAAGCGAGCAGTACTTC

D: NA
size: NA
V: TRBV4-1
J: TRBJ2-7
CDR3: CASSHPTALGGYEQYF
DNA: TGCGCCAGCAGCCATCCCACAGCTCTCGGGGGATACGAGCAGTACTTC

D: TRBD1
size: NA
V: TRBV12-5
J: TRBJ2-3
CDR3: CASGLVLDRVTDTQYF
DNA: TGTGCTAGTGGTTTGGTACTGGACAGGGTAACAGATACGCAGTATTTT

D: NA
size: NA
V: TRBV7-9
J: TRBJ2-7
CDR3: CATHTLDPEQYF
DNA: TGTGCCACTCACACGCTAGACCCCGAGCAGTACTTC

D: TRBD1
size: NA
V: TRBV7-8
J: TRBJ2-7
CDR3: CASSPRPGTGYYEQYF
DNA: TGTGCCAGCAGCCCGCGTCCCGGGACAGGGTACTACGAGCAGTACTTC

D: TRBD2
size: NA
V: TRBV28
J: TRBJ2-1
CDR3: CASSLRGMREGGNEQFF
DNA: TGTGCCAGCAGTTTAAGGGGTATGCGGGAGGGCGGCAATGAGCAGTTCTTC

D: NA
size: NA
V: TRBV4-1
J: TRBJ2-7
CDR3: CASSQGTGFPGSYEQYF
DNA: TGCGCCAGCAGCCAAGGGACCGGTTTTCCTGGGTCCTACGAGCAGTACTTC

D: TRBD2
size: NA
V: TRBV24-1
J: TRBJ2-5
CDR3: CATSDPGGAQTQYF
DNA: TGTGCCACCAGTGACCCCGGGGGGGCGCAGACCCAGTACTTC

D: NA
size: NA
V: TRBV5-4
J: TRBJ2-1
CDR3: CASSLDRNEQFF
DNA: TGTGCCAGCAGCTTGGATAGGAATGAGCAGTTCTTC

D: NA
size: NA
V: TRBV7-2
J: TRBJ2-3
CDR3: CASSPERGTSTDTQYF
DNA: TGTGCCAGCAGCCCCGAGCGAGGGACTAGCACAGATACGCAGTATTTT